The sequence of this TCR beta chain was determined in a study of blood T cell repertoires in COVID-19. As for the study in general: COVID-19 samples, acute and convalescent, were from the United States, Italy and Spain.

This CDR3 is 16 amino acids long. Germline CDR1 SNHLY, CDR2 FYNNEI. With 6 bases removed from V and 2 bases from J, the gap between germline ends came to 14 bases. TCRdb's copy holds only in-frame clones and misses some; the assay was immunoSEQ multiplex PCR. The profile covers about 26,000 clones, with 65% to 90% appearing a single time and around 26% taken by the ten largest. This chain uses TRBV2 with TRBJ2-6; a possible D gene is TRBD2 (7 bases). Material: peripheral blood. The source of this sequence is a human donor in a cohort sampled during active COVID-19. CDR3 DNA sequence: TGTGCCAGCAGGAGGGGGGGTGGTGCTGGGGCCAACGTCCTGACTTTC. Its translation: CASRRGGGAGANVLTF.